The rows below give T cell receptor beta chains drawn from one sample of a study of regulatory T cells in long-lasting Graves disease. TCRdb fed the multiplex PCR reads into MiXCR, producing one record per CDR3 protein. The sample consists of about 450,000 distinct CDR3 sequences, roughly 15% of them appearing once. This sample was shared with a second study, whose subject was T cells in Graves' hyperthyroidism and ophthalmopathy.

The specimen comprised peripheral blood mononuclear cells (PBMCs), sampled at new diagnosis, from a patient treated with antithyroid drugs. These receptors came from a woman in her 30s with Graves disease. CDR3s include the opening cysteine and the closing phenylalanine or tryptophan. A D gene is named only where the DNA matches it firmly. Clone sizes are given selectively: once, few, many, or a class where the clone is expanded.

-,TRBJ1-2,TRBV27,many,CASSQPPYGYTF,TGTGCCAGCTCCCAACCCCCCTATGGCTACACCTTC
-,TRBJ2-7,TRBV6-1,-,CASREPRTTSAYEQYF,TGTGCCAGCAGGGAGCCTCGGACAACCTCTGCCTACGAGCAGTACTTC
-,TRBJ1-1,TRBV19,-,CASSISANTEAFF,TGTGCCAGTAGTATCTCAGCGAACACTGAAGCTTTCTTT
-,TRBJ2-1,TRBV7-2,-,CASTLQASSYNEQFF,TGTGCCAGCACCCTACAGGCTAGCTCCTACAATGAGCAGTTCTTC
-,TRBJ1-1,TRBV6-1,many,CASTALTAGSSTEAFF,TGTGCCAGCACCGCACTGACGGCGGGCTCGTCGACTGAAGCTTTCTTT
-,TRBJ2-2,TRBV10-3,few,CAITGTRNTGELFF,TGTGCCATCACCGGGACACGTAACACCGGGGAGCTGTTTTTT
TRBD1,TRBJ2-1,TRBV28,many,CASSLGTGDYNEQFF,TGTGCCAGCAGTTTGGGAACAGGGGACTACAATGAGCAGTTCTTC
TRBD2,TRBJ2-1,TRBV20-1,many,CSAGHLGTSLNNEQFF,TGCAGTGCTGGACACTTGGGGACTAGCCTGAACAATGAGCAGTTCTTC
TRBD2,TRBJ2-7,TRBV12-3/TRBV12-4,many,CASSLRGVHEQYF,TGTGCCAGCAGTTTACGGGGGGTCCACGAGCAGTACTTC
-,TRBJ2-7,TRBV7-2,many,CASSLVRGSYEQYF,TGTGCCAGCAGCTTAGTTCGGGGGAGCTACGAGCAGTACTTC
TRBD2,TRBJ2-1,TRBV29-1,-,CSLQTSGSYNEQFF,TGCAGCTTACAAACTAGCGGCTCATACAATGAGCAGTTCTTC
TRBD2,TRBJ2-3,TRBV28,many,CASSFGLAGTDTQYF,TGTGCCAGCAGTTTCGGACTAGCGGGCACAGATACGCAGTATTTT
TRBD2,TRBJ2-1,TRBV14,many,CASSLAGLVPRYNEQFF,TGTGCCAGCAGCCTAGCGGGACTGGTCCCCCGTTACAATGAGCAGTTCTTC
-,TRBJ1-1,TRBV29-1,-,CSDAGESPANTEAFF,TGCAGCGATGCTGGGGAGAGTCCAGCGAACACTGAAGCTTTCTTT
-,TRBJ2-2,TRBV28,few,CASSFGSGIGELFF,TGTGCCAGCAGTTTCGGTTCGGGTATCGGGGAGCTGTTTTTT
TRBD2,TRBJ2-5,TRBV10-2,few,CASSPLAGEQLETQYF,TGCGCCAGCAGTCCGTTAGCGGGGGAACAGCTGGAGACCCAGTACTTC
-,TRBJ1-2,TRBV12-3/TRBV12-4,few,CASREGVGGTF,TGTGCCAGCCGGGAGGGAGTGGGAGGTACCTTC
TRBD2,TRBJ2-1,TRBV7-2,many,CASSLSSGSHNEQFF,TGTGCCAGCAGCTTATCTAGCGGGAGCCACAATGAGCAGTTCTTC
-,TRBJ2-1,TRBV15,few,CATSLLGGEGNEQFF,TGTGCCACCAGTCTTTTGGGAGGAGAGGGAAATGAGCAGTTCTTC
-,TRBJ1-6,TRBV12-3/TRBV12-4,many,CASSSQGWQGHSPLHF,TGTGCCAGCAGTTCTCAGGGCTGGCAGGGGCATTCACCCCTCCACTTT
-,TRBJ2-3,TRBV2,-,CASRDLHSTSTDTQYF,TGTGCCAGCAGAGACCTCCATTCAACTAGCACAGATACGCAGTATTTT
TRBD2,TRBJ2-1,TRBV7-9,-,CASSPDSGSTYNEQFF,TGTGCCAGCAGCCCTGATAGCGGGAGCACCTACAATGAGCAGTTCTTC
-,TRBJ2-7,TRBV20-1,many,CSASPPELEQYF,TGCAGTGCTAGTCCCCCGGAGCTCGAGCAGTACTTC
TRBD2,TRBJ2-1,TRBV5-1,many,CASSIRTSGIGINEQFF,TGCGCCAGCAGCATCCGGACTAGCGGGATCGGTATTAATGAGCAGTTCTTC
TRBD2,TRBJ2-3,TRBV5-1,many,CASSLGLAGGGTDTQYF,TGTGCCAGCAGCCTCGGACTAGCGGGAGGAGGGACAGATACGCAGTATTTT
-,TRBJ2-7,TRBV6-1,few,CASSVGGQAGEQYF,TGTGCCAGCAGTGTAGGGGGCCAAGCGGGGGAGCAGTACTTC
-,TRBJ1-1,TRBV28,many,CASSLAGAEEAFF,TGTGCCAGCAGTCTCGCCGGGGCCGAAGAAGCTTTCTTT
TRBD2,TRBJ2-7,TRBV19,many,CASSLTPGLAGEQYF,TGTGCCAGTAGTCTGACACCGGGACTAGCTGGCGAGCAGTACTTC
-,TRBJ2-7,TRBV18,-,CASSPRLGDYEQYF,TGTGCCAGCTCCCCTAGACTCGGGGACTACGAGCAGTACTTC
TRBD1,TRBJ1-1,TRBV4-1,-,CASSQGTGSRTEAFF,TGCGCCAGCAGCCAAGGGACAGGGAGTCGGACTGAAGCTTTCTTT
TRBD1,TRBJ1-1,TRBV20-1,many,CSARRHRSRLDRGTEAFF,TGCAGTGCTCGGCGTCATCGATCAAGGCTAGACAGGGGCACTGAAGCTTTCTTT
TRBD1,TRBJ1-6,TRBV5-1,-,CASSDRTGESPLHF,TGCGCCAGCAGCGACCGGACAGGAGAATCACCCCTCCACTTT
-,TRBJ2-5,TRBV30,many,CAWGTGETQYF,TGTGCCTGGGGCACGGGGGAGACCCAGTACTTC
TRBD2,TRBJ2-1,TRBV3-1,-,CASRRLASGGEQFF,TGTGCCAGCAGACGACTAGCGTCGGGAGGTGAGCAGTTCTTC
TRBD1,TRBJ2-4,TRBV11-2,-,CASSLENRGDIQYF,TGTGCCAGCAGCTTAGAGAACAGGGGCGACATTCAGTACTTC
TRBD1,TRBJ1-1,TRBV20-1,many,CSALDRGLNTEAFF,TGCAGTGCGCTCGACAGGGGGTTGAACACTGAAGCTTTCTTT
TRBD2,TRBJ2-7,TRBV5-8,many,CASSLFGGAYEQYF,TGTGCCAGCAGCTTGTTCGGGGGGGCCTACGAGCAGTACTTC
-,TRBJ1-3,TRBV5-1,few,CASSLMGRDSGNTIYF,TGCGCCAGCAGCTTGATGGGTAGGGACTCTGGAAACACCATATATTTT
-,TRBJ2-3,TRBV15,few,CATSRPLGGTDTQYF,TGTGCCACCAGCAGACCCCTCGGTGGGACAGATACGCAGTATTTT
-,TRBJ1-2,TRBV9,-,CASTRTGTGGGYTF,TGTGCCAGCACCCGGACTGGGACCGGCGGTGGCTACACCTTC
-,TRBJ2-5,TRBV6-2/TRBV6-3,-,CASRGQGLVETQYF,TGTGCCAGCAGAGGGCAGGGGTTGGTGGAGACCCAGTACTTC
-,TRBJ2-2,TRBV30,many,CAWSWGPGSNTGELFF,TGTGCCTGGAGTTGGGGGCCAGGATCGAACACCGGGGAGCTGTTTTTT
-,TRBJ2-7,TRBV28,-,CASSTLPGQASNEQYF,TGTGCCAGCAGTACACTCCCAGGGCAGGCGTCCAACGAGCAGTACTTC
-,TRBJ2-2,TRBV4-1,few,CASSQVKIAAGELFF,TGCGCCAGCAGCCAAGTGAAGATCGCCGCCGGGGAGCTGTTTTTT
-,TRBJ1-6,TRBV7-8,-,CASSLALSPLHF,TGTGCCAGCAGCTTAGCGCTTTCACCCCTCCACTTT
TRBD1,TRBJ1-1,TRBV2,many,CASMGQGINTEAFF,TGTGCCAGCATGGGACAGGGGATAAACACTGAAGCTTTCTTT
-,TRBJ2-7,TRBV7-8,many,CASSHADEQYF,TGTGCCAGCAGCCACGCGGACGAGCAGTACTTC
-,TRBJ1-2,TRBV2,many,CASKQDSRNFYGYTF,TGTGCCAGCAAACAAGACAGCAGAAATTTCTATGGCTACACCTTC
TRBD1,TRBJ2-1,TRBV2,many,CASSGPQGVGEQFF,TGTGCCAGCAGTGGGCCGCAGGGGGTTGGTGAGCAGTTCTTC
-,TRBJ2-2,TRBV20-1,-,CSAGTSGVDTGELFF,TGCAGTGCCGGGACGTCGGGGGTGGACACCGGGGAGCTGTTTTTT
TRBD1,TRBJ2-7,TRBV6-2/TRBV6-3,-,CASSVWTGAYEQYF,TGTGCCAGCAGTGTATGGACAGGGGCCTACGAGCAGTACTTC
-,TRBJ1-1,TRBV12-3/TRBV12-4,many,CASSLTGGEEAFF,TGTGCCAGCAGTTTAACGGGGGGAGAAGAAGCTTTCTTT
TRBD2,TRBJ2-1,TRBV10-3,many,CAISGDSGSYNEQFF,TGTGCCATCAGTGGTGATAGCGGGAGTTATAATGAGCAGTTCTTC